Shown below are 3 T cell receptor beta chains from a single sample sequenced in a study of T cells in Graves' hyperthyroidism and ophthalmopathy. Using RNA transcripts as the source, TCR beta CDR3 regions were amplified. A first-round RT-PCR of the TCR CDR3 used the HTBI primer set. TCRdb called the multiplex PCR reads again in MiXCR, with one record for every CDR3 protein. This sample has some 250,000 distinct CDR3 sequences, with roughly 15% found just once. The sequenced sample consisted of blood. The source is a woman between 45 and 60 years old with Graves' hyperthyroidism that later progressed to Graves' ophthalmopathy.

This clonotype was counted at least ten times. The V gene is TRBV11-2, the J gene TRBJ2-5; D may be TRBD1 (6 bases). Between the trimmed V and J ends, which lost 5 bases and 1 base, there was a span of 14 bases. The CDR3 loop spans 15 amino acids. Germline V lookup: CDR1 SGHAT, CDR2 FQNNGV. CDR3 in DNA: TGTGCCAGCAGCCATCCGGACAGACCCCAAGAGACCCAGTACTTC. It encodes CASSHPDRPQETQYF.

This clonotype was counted many times. As DNA, the CDR3 is TGTGCCAGTAGTATGGGCAGGAACACTGAAGCTTTCTTT. The encoded protein is CASSMGRNTEAFF. The genes are TRBV19 and TRBJ1-1; D gene unclear. CDR1 is LNHDA and CDR2 is SQIVND in the germline V gene (reference sequence). This CDR3 has 13 residues. V lost 3 bases, J lost 1 base, and 6 bases lay in between.

This clonotype was detected only a few times. The gene calls are TRBV6-1 and TRBJ2-3; the D is unclear. V was trimmed by 7 bases and J by 0 bases, leaving 11 bases between them. The CDR3 has 14 amino acids. The germline V gene encodes CDR1 MNHNS and CDR2 SASEGT. The CDR3 here is CASTPVGSTDTQYF. The CDR3 bases are TGTGCCAGCACCCCAGTGGGTAGCACAGATACGCAGTATTTT.